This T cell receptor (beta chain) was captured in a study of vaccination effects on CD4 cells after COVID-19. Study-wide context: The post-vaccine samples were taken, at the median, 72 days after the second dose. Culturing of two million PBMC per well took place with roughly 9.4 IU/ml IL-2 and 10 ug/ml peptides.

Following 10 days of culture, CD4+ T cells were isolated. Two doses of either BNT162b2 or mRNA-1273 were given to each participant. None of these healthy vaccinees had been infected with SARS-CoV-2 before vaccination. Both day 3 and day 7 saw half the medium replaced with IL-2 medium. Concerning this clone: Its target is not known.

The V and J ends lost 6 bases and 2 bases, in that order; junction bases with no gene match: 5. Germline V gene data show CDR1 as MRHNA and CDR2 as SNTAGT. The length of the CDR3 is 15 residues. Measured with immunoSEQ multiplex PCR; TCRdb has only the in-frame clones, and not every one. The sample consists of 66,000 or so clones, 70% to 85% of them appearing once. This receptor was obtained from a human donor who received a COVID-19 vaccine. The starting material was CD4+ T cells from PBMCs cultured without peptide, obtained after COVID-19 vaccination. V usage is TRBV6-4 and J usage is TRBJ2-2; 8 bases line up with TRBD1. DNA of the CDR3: TGTGCCAGCAGAGCCGGGACAGGCAACACCGGGGAGCTGTTTTTT. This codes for CASRAGTGNTGELFF.